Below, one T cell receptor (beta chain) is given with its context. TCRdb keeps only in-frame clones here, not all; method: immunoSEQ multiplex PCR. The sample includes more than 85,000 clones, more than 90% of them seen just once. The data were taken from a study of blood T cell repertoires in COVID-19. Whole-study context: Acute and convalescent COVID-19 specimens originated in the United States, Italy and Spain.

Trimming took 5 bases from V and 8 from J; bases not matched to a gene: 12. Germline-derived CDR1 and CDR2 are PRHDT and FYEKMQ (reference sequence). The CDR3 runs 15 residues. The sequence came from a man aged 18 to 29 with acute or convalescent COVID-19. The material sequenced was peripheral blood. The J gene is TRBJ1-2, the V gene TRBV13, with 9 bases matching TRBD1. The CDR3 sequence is CASSLLRDRVSGYTF. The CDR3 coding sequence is TGTGCCAGCAGCCTCCTACGGGACAGGGTTTCCGGCTACACCTTC.